Described below is a single T cell receptor beta chain sequence and its context. Its target antigen remains unknown. The input lacks base qualities; no much larger clone sits a single base away. The library was built by means of the immunoSEQ multiplex PCR assay. DNA from the CD4+ T cells that had been cultured and isolated underwent TCR beta CDR3 sequencing. The original methods were these. Non-productive TCR sequences were removed, reads were trimmed to the CDR3 region, and CDR3s of at least 7 amino acids were retained. The MANAFEST web app was used to pick out antigen-specific clonotypes by comparing their expansion in peptide wells with that in reference cultures. To be called positive, a clone needed expansion at FDR<0.05 compared with the reference and with all other wells, an odds ratio greater than 5, and a frequency greater than 0.1% in two replicate wells. A clonotype was defined as cross-reactive if the clonotype was significantly expanded both in SARS-CoV-2 spike wells and in at least one common cold coronavirus spike condition. Using the stringdist R package, CDR3 similarity was measured by Levenshtein distance, and unrooted trees were constructed with ape in R 3.6.1. TCRdb provides this immuneACCESS table in a form limited to in-frame rearrangements. Some clones are lacking; in checked studies, under half of them reflect an unresolved V gene, and why the rest are absent is not known. That table furnishes V, J and clone size, whereas the DNA furnished D and trimming. The sample table lists under 45,000 clones, around 70% of them with a count of one. Clones ranked in the top ten supply roughly 26% of the sample.

The CDR3 contains 18 residues, cysteine and phenylalanine counted. Only CDR3 DNA remains: 54 bases, in frame from the first base. Trimming costs V 0 bases and J 1 base, and their ends lie 18 bases apart. The germline V gene (reference sequence) gives CDR1 as SEHNR and CDR2 as FQNEAQ. The data derive from a study of vaccination effects on CD4 cells after COVID-19 (dated by TCRdb to between 2021 and 2022). With regard to the full study: Each participant got two doses of an mRNA SARS-CoV-2 vaccine, either BNT162b2 or mRNA-1273. SARS-CoV-2 spike-specific CD4+ TCR repertoires from before and after mRNA vaccination were compared in COVID-19 convalescent patients and in infection-naive vaccine recipients. The full study included 9 to 10 COVID-19 convalescent patients and several SARS-CoV-2-naive healthy vaccine recipients. In the study, cultures from other donors were sequenced using the Oncomine TCR Beta short-read assay on an Illumina iSeq 100. The paper as a whole reports these results and caveats: Only a small number of convalescent patients were included, and no early post-infection timepoints were available, which limited the study. Marked clonal contraction was observed in both infection-induced and vaccine-induced clones at late post-vaccination timepoints, consistent with waning T cell responses. In healthy vaccine recipients, vaccine-induced clones were almost all SARS-CoV-2 mono-reactive, with only 1 of 255 being cross-reactive with common cold coronaviruses.

In the ViraFEST assay, PBMC were stimulated with viral peptide pools, and antigen-specific CD4+ T cell clonotypes were then identified by expansion using TCR sequencing. After about 9 days of culture, CD4+ T cells were isolated with the EasySep CD4+ T cell isolation kit. None of the healthy vaccine recipients had a prior SARS-CoV-2 infection, which was confirmed by nucleocapsid antibody tests that came back negative both before and after vaccination. Approximately 2 million PBMC per well were cultured with 9 to 10 ug/ml peptides in IMDM containing roughly 5% human AB serum, roughly 9.5 IU/ml IL-2 and gentamicin. Half of the culture medium was replaced with fresh IL-2-containing medium on days 3 and 7. Unless otherwise noted, each peptide stimulation condition was cultured in triplicate wells. Using Ficoll-Paque Plus gradient centrifugation, PBMC were separated from whole blood and then either used fresh or cryopreserved at -140C. The spike proteins of SARS-CoV-2 and of the common cold coronaviruses HCoV-NL63, HCoV-OC43 and HCoV-229E were spanned by overlapping peptide pools. The QIAamp micro DNA kit was used to extract genomic DNA from the cultured CD4+ T cells.

The V gene is TRBV7-9 and the J gene is TRBJ2-5; the D gene could be TRBD1 or TRBD2, each one agreeing over 6 bases. This receptor was identified in a human donor who received a COVID-19 vaccine. The sample here was CD4+ T cells from PBMCs cultured with HCoV-OC43 spike peptides, taken before COVID-19 vaccination. The cell subset or site tag for this specimen amounts to: HCoV-OC43 spike overlapping peptide pool stimulation. The CDR3 loop reads CASSLAHGGGGSQETQYF. In nucleotide form, the sequence is TGTGCCAGCAGCTTAGCGCACGGGGGCGGTGGAAGCCAAGAGACCCAGTACTTC. Extended through the reference TRBV7-9 and TRBJ2-5 proteins, this CDR3 yields the full variable domain: DTGVSQNPRHKITKRGQNVTFRCDPISEHNRLYWYRQTLGQGPEFLTYFQNEAQLEKSRLLSDRFSAERPKGSFSTLEIQRTEQGDSAMYLCASSLAHGGGGSQETQYFGPGTRLLVL.